Following are 19 T cell receptor beta chains from one sample sequenced in a study of T cell responses to AZD1222 COVID-19 vaccine. The assay was immunoSEQ multiplex PCR, and TCRdb's table has in-frame clones only and misses some. This table has around 170,000 clones, more than 75% appearing once. Source: peripheral blood, taken on day 0 of AZD1222 vaccination. These receptors were collected from an adult in good health.

The V and J genes are TRBV18 and TRBJ1-1; D gene ambiguous. The CDR3 has 13 amino acids. Germline V gene sequence: CDR1 KGHSH, CDR2 LQKENI. The V end was cut by 3 bases, the J end by 0 bases, with 5 bases between. The DNA for the CDR3 is TGTGCCAGCTCACCCAACATGAACACTGAAGCTTTCTTT. Protein sequence: CASSPNMNTEAFF.

The rearrangement links TRBV3-1 (or the pseudogene TRBV3-2) to TRBJ2-7; tentatively, D is TRBD1 (5 bases). V lost 6 bases and J lost 4, with 16 bases in between. CDR3 length: 14 residues. CDR1 LGHDT and CDR2 YNNKEL come from the germline V gene (reference sequence). CDR3 amino acids: CASRSDSRGYEQYF. Written as DNA, the CDR3 is TGTGCCAGCAGGAGCGACAGCCGTGGATACGAGCAGTACTTC.

The chain has TRBV18 and TRBJ2-2; 7 positions match TRBD2. Trimming took 8 bases from V and 6 from J; bases not matched to a gene: 6. CDR1 is KGHSH and CDR2 is LQKENI in the germline V gene. The CDR3 is made up of 13 amino acids. CDR3 DNA: TGTGCCAGCACCGGGACTACATCCGGGGAGCTGTTTTTT. Translating gives CASTGTTSGELFF. Looking up the rest from reference TRBV18 and TRBJ2-2 gives the full variable domain: NAGVMQNPRHLVRRRGQEARLRCSPMKGHSHVYWYRQLPEEGLKFMVYLQKENIIDESGMPKERFSAEFPKEGPSILRIQQVVRGDSAAYFCASTGTTSGELFFGEGSRLTVL.

The chain carries TRBV19 and TRBJ1-6; D unclear. In germline, CDR1 is LNHDA, CDR2 SQIVND (reference sequence). The CDR3 spans 14 residues. Trimming removed 5 bases at V and 7 bases at J, with 12 bases between. The CDR3 loop is CASSQIQSNSPLHF. As DNA, the CDR3 is TGTGCCAGTAGTCAGATTCAGAGCAATTCACCCCTCCACTTT.

V gene TRBV19 combines with J gene TRBJ2-5; 7 positions agree with TRBD2. Germline CDR1 reads LNHDA; CDR2 reads SQIVND (reference sequence). This CDR3 is built from 14 residues. The V and J ends lost 4 bases and 5 bases, in that order; junction bases with no gene match: 7. Here the CDR3 DNA reads TGTGCCAGTAGTAGGACTAGAGGTCGGGAGACCCAGTACTTC. Protein: CASSRTRGRETQYF.

The CDR3 nucleotides are TGTGCCAGCAGCTTGGGACTAGCCAGAGAGACCCAGTACTTC. It specifies CASSLGLARETQYF. The V and J genes are TRBV9 and TRBJ2-5; 9 bases align to TRBD2. V lost 4 bases and J lost 4; bases outside the gene matches: 5. This CDR3 has 14 amino acids. Looked up from germline, CDR1 is SGDLS and CDR2 is YYNGEE.

This clone was counted once. The chain couples TRBV7-2 to TRBJ2-5, with D hard to call. CDR3 length: 11 amino acids. CDR1 is SGHTA, CDR2 FQGNSA, per germline. V was trimmed by 8 bases and J by 5 bases, leaving 9 bases between them. The CDR3 DNA follows: TGTGCCAGCGCTCTTCTGGAGACCCAGTACTTC. Amino acids: CASALLETQYF.

CDR3 region: CASSPWTDSYEQYF. CDR3 nucleotide sequence: TGTGCCAGCAGCCCCTGGACAGACTCCTACGAGCAGTACTTC. The chain is built from TRBV3-1 (or the pseudogene TRBV3-2) and TRBJ2-7; possibly TRBD1 for D (6 bases). With 4 bases removed from V and 0 bases from J, the gap between germline ends came to 10 bases. CDR3 length: 14 residues. Germline loops: CDR1 LGHDT, CDR2 YNNKEL (reference sequence).

In the case of this clone: Other DNA sequences in the sample encode the same CDR3. This rearrangement joins TRBV9 to TRBJ2-7; D is undetermined. CDR1 is SGDLS and CDR2 is YYNGEE in the germline V gene. Trimming removed 0 bases from V and 4 bases from J, with 8 bases in between. The CDR3 consists of 13 residues. The CDR3 region is CASSVGLGYEQYF. The DNA of the CDR3 is TGTGCCAGCAGCGTAGGTCTGGGGTACGAGCAGTACTTC.

The rearrangement uses TRBV9 and TRBJ1-3; 8 bases match TRBD1. The CDR3 loop spans 16 amino acids. Losses at the gene ends were 2 bases for V and 0 bases for J; bases not matched to a gene: 4. The germline gives CDR1 SGDLS, CDR2 YYNGEE. CDR3: CASSVAGGISGNTIYF. CDR3 sequence (DNA): TGTGCCAGCAGCGTCGCAGGGGGCATCTCTGGAAACACCATATATTTT.

The V gene is TRBV28, the J gene TRBJ2-7; D gene unclear. The germline V gene encodes CDR1 MDHEN and CDR2 SYDVKM. The CDR3 length is 14 residues. The germline V and J ends were trimmed by 6 bases and 2 bases, with 14 bases remaining between them. CDR3 sequence (DNA): TGTGCCAGCAGGTCTTTTGGGCTGGCCTACGAGCAGTACTTC. Amino acids: CASRSFGLAYEQYF.

This chain uses TRBV21-1 with TRBJ1-2; the table assigns TRBD1, which was not confirmed against the DNA. TRBV21-1 is a pseudogene locus. The CDR3 consists of 16 residues. In nucleotides, the CDR3 is TGTGCCAGCAGCAAAGCAGGAAGGGACAGGGCCTATGGCTACACCTTC. It encodes CASSKAGRDRAYGYTF.

The chain joins TRBV12-5 to TRBJ1-2; D remains unclear. This CDR3 is built from 12 residues. Germline V gives CDR1 LGHNT, CDR2 FRNRAP. V was clipped by 2 bases and J by 4 bases, with 5 bases between them. CDR3 coding DNA: TGTGCTAGTGGTTTGATCACCTATGGCTACACCTTC. This codes for CASGLITYGYTF.

This clone was counted a few times. V usage is TRBV9 and J usage is TRBJ1-2; a possible D gene is TRBD1 (5 bases). Germline loops: CDR1 SGDLS, CDR2 YYNGEE. This CDR3 has 15 amino acids. V dropped 0 bases and J dropped 4 bases, with 13 bases sitting between them. The CDR3 sequence is CASSVVDSSRYGYTF. The CDR3 nucleotides are TGTGCCAGCAGCGTAGTTGACAGCTCCCGCTATGGCTACACCTTC.

The V and J genes are TRBV9 and TRBJ1-2; TRBD1 might be the D (5 bases). The CDR3 extends over 13 amino acids. The V end lost 0 bases, the J end lost 4 bases, and 7 bases lay between the germline ends. The germline V gene encodes CDR1 SGDLS and CDR2 YYNGEE. The CDR3 nucleotides read TGTGCCAGCAGCGTAGGAGGGGTCTATGGCTACACCTTC. Translating gives CASSVGGVYGYTF.

This rearrangement joins TRBV13 to TRBJ1-1; D call uncertain. The CDR3 spans 14 residues. V was cut by 1 base and J by 3 bases, with 9 bases left in between. The germline V gene has CDR1 PRHDT and CDR2 FYEKMQ (reference sequence). This CDR3 is CASSLEVMYTEAFF. The CDR3 bases are TGTGCCAGCAGCTTAGAAGTTATGTACACTGAAGCTTTCTTT.

This rearrangement joins TRBV7-9 to TRBJ2-1; a weak D match, TRBD2 (5 bases). The CDR3 runs 13 residues. V was trimmed by 1 base and J by 6 bases, leaving 7 bases between them. CDR1 is SEHNR, CDR2 FQNEAQ, per germline (reference sequence). Here the CDR3 DNA reads TGTGCCAGCAGCTTAGGGCTAGCCAATGAGCAGTTCTTC. It yields the protein CASSLGLANEQFF.

The V gene is TRBV27, the J gene TRBJ1-1; 9 bases agree with TRBD1. The CDR3 runs 15 residues. Germline V gives CDR1 MNHEY, CDR2 SMNVEV (reference sequence). V lost 3 bases and J lost 8; bases outside the gene matches: 10. The CDR3 DNA is TGTGCCAGCAGTTTCGGGACAGTCACAGGGGGCGAAGCTTTCTTT. This codes for CASSFGTVTGGEAFF.

The V gene is TRBV7-9, the J gene TRBJ1-5; 10 bases align to TRBD1. The length of the CDR3 is 16 residues. V dropped 5 bases and J dropped 4; count of bases not matched to a gene: 8. CDR1 and CDR2 (germline): SEHNR, FQNEAQ (reference sequence). CDR3 nucleotide sequence: TGTGCCAGCAGCCCCGCGGGGGGACAGGGGAATCAGCCCCAGCATTTT. It translates to CASSPAGGQGNQPQHF.